This entry lists 18 T cell receptor beta chains sequenced from one sample in a study of B cell selection in AIRE deficiency. The data were produced by immunoSEQ multiplex PCR, yet TCRdb's version contains in-frame clones alone and is incomplete. The repertoire holds under 30,000 clones, with around 97% as singletons. CD4+CD127+ cells were sorted as the conventional CD4 T cells. What was sequenced was conventional CD4+ T cells sorted from PBMCs. Receptors originate from a human donor with AIRE deficiency.

Concerning this clone: The same CDR3 can be traced to other DNA sequences in this sample. The chain employs TRBV7-9 and TRBJ1-1; the D gene is possibly TRBD1 (5 bases). In germline, CDR1 is SEHNR, CDR2 FQNEAQ (reference sequence). Trimming left V 1 base short and J 3 bases short, with 6 bases between. This CDR3 region has 13 residues. The CDR3 DNA sequence: TGTGCCAGCAGCTTAGGACAGTACACTGAAGCTTTCTTT. This encodes CASSLGQYTEAFF. Full variable domain (remainder filled in from reference TRBV7-9 and TRBJ1-1): DTGVSQNPRHKITKRGQNVTFRCDPISEHNRLYWYRQTLGQGPEFLTYFQNEAQLEKSRLLSDRFSAERPKGSFSTLEIQRTEQGDSAMYLCASSLGQYTEAFFGQGTRLTVV.

This clone was seen a single time. The CDR3 nucleotides read TGTGCCAGCAGCGTAGCTACGAATAGTGAAGCTTTCTTT. Amino acids: CASSVATNSEAFF. The rearrangement links TRBV9 to TRBJ1-1; D gene unclear. Per the germline V gene, CDR1 is SGDLS and CDR2 is YYNGEE. V was trimmed by 0 bases and J by 7 bases, leaving 10 bases between them. This CDR3 is 13 amino acids long.

The chain joins TRBV7-2 to TRBJ1-5; a possible D gene is TRBD1 (5 bases). The CDR3 spans 12 residues. The V end was cut by 2 bases, the J end by 8 bases, with 7 bases between. Per the germline V gene, CDR1 is SGHTA and CDR2 is FQGNSA. In DNA form, the CDR3 reads TGTGCCAGCAGCTTATCAGGGAAGCCCCAGCATTTT. Its translation is CASSLSGKPQHF.

This sequence joins TRBV7-3 and TRBJ2-6; D remains unclear. The V gene's germline CDR1 is SGHTA and CDR2 FQGTGA. The V gene lost 0 bases and the J gene lost 0 bases, with 15 bases spanning the gap. The CDR3 is 19 residues long. The CDR3 spells CASSLTPSGALSGANVLTF. CDR3 DNA sequence: TGTGCCAGCAGCTTAACGCCATCTGGAGCCCTCTCTGGGGCCAACGTCCTGACTTTC.

The chain joins TRBV7-3 to TRBJ2-5; D possibly corresponds to TRBD2 (5 bases). Trimming pared 5 bases from V and 7 bases from J, leaving 14 bases between. Per germline, CDR1 SGHTA and CDR2 FQGTGA. The CDR3 contains 13 residues. The CDR3 bases are TGTGCCAGCAGCCGGACTCAAGAAGGGACCCAGTACTTC. Its translation is CASSRTQEGTQYF.

Turning to this clone: The sample holds other DNA sequences that translate to the same CDR3. The chain couples TRBV6-5 to TRBJ1-3; no firm D call. The V and J ends lost 5 bases and 0 bases respectively, with 11 bases between them. The CDR3 covers 15 residues. CDR1 and CDR2 from the germline V gene are MNHEY and SVGAGI. The CDR3 region is CASSLGRGSGNTIYF. CDR3 bases: TGTGCCAGCAGTCTCGGACGGGGCTCTGGAAACACCATATATTTT.

The chain combines TRBV19 with TRBJ2-5; TRBD1 agrees at 7 bases. The end of the DNA fits TRBJ2-7 better, so the J call may be wrong. The CDR3 totals 15 residues. From germline, CDR1 is LNHDA and CDR2 SQIVND (reference sequence). CDR3: CASSSAGTVGYEQYF. In DNA form, the CDR3 reads TGTGCCAGTAGTTCCGCCGGGACAGTGGGCTACGAGCAGTACTTC.

This sequence joins TRBV6-1 and TRBJ2-5, with D possibly TRBD1 on 5 matching bases. Between the trimmed V and J ends, which lost 4 bases and 5 bases, there was a span of 14 bases. Germline CDR1 is MNHNS and CDR2 is SASEGT. There are 14 residues in the CDR3. CDR3 amino acids: CASSGGRATETQYF. The CDR3 DNA follows: TGTGCCAGCAGTGGGGGCAGGGCTACGGAGACCCAGTACTTC.

J is TRBJ2-1 and V is TRBV19; 12 nucleotides agree with TRBD2. The CDR3 consists of 20 residues. V shed 0 bases and J 5 bases; nucleotides not matched to a gene: 14. The germline V gene encodes CDR1 LNHDA and CDR2 SQIVND (reference sequence). CDR3 loop: CASSIDRGPTSGRGDNEQFF. The CDR3 nucleotides read TGTGCCAGTAGTATAGATCGAGGGCCGACTAGCGGGAGAGGGGACAATGAGCAGTTCTTC.

This chain links TRBV7-9 with TRBJ1-1, with D possibly TRBD1 on 5 matching bases. Germline loops: CDR1 SEHNR, CDR2 FQNEAQ (reference sequence). The ends were cut back, 4 bases at V and 7 bases at J, with 10 bases in the middle. This CDR3 comprises 12 residues. Here the CDR3 DNA reads TGTGCCAGCAGCTCCCGACAGCTTGAAGCTTTCTTT. It specifies CASSSRQLEAFF. The full variable domain, with the rest looked up from reference TRBV7-9 and TRBJ1-1, is DTGVSQNPRHKITKRGQNVTFRCDPISEHNRLYWYRQTLGQGPEFLTYFQNEAQLEKSRLLSDRFSAERPKGSFSTLEIQRTEQGDSAMYLCASSSRQLEAFFGQGTRLTVV.

The gene calls are TRBV19 and TRBJ2-5, with 9 bases identical to TRBD2. The V gene's germline CDR1 is LNHDA and CDR2 SQIVND (reference sequence). V was pared by 6 bases and J by 7 bases, with 9 bases of the junction left unmatched. This CDR3 has 14 residues. CDR3 loop: CASRILAGEGTQYF. The DNA of the CDR3 is TGTGCCAGTAGGATCTTAGCGGGAGAGGGGACCCAGTACTTC. The full variable domain, with the rest looked up from reference TRBV19 and TRBJ2-5, is DGGITQSPKYLFRKEGQNVTLSCEQNLNHDAMYWYRQDPGQGLRLIYYSQIVNDFQKGDIAEGYSVSREKKESFPLTVTSAQKNPTAFYLCASRILAGEGTQYFGPGTRLLVL.

This chain uses TRBV4-3 with TRBJ2-7, with 7 nucleotides matching TRBD1. In germline, CDR1 is LGHNA, CDR2 YSLEER. Germline trimming cut 4 bases from V and 1 base from J; bases unmatched to any gene: 7. CDR3 size: 15 residues. The CDR3 loop reads CASSRQGGSSYEQYF. CDR3 coding DNA: TGCGCCAGCAGCCGACAGGGCGGATCGTCCTACGAGCAGTACTTC.

The rearrangement links TRBV7-2 to TRBJ2-7; no firm D call. Trimming removed 10 bases at V and 4 bases at J, with 17 bases between. CDR1 is SGHTA and CDR2 is FQGNSA in the germline V gene. CDR3 length: 13 residues. The CDR3 region is CANTSGGFYEQYF. In nucleotides, the CDR3 is TGTGCCAATACATCAGGCGGTTTTTACGAGCAGTACTTC.

The chain employs TRBV19 and TRBJ2-7; 8 bases line up with TRBD2. V was clipped by 4 bases and J by 3 bases; unmatched bases: 5. This CDR3 spans 14 amino acids. CDR1 is LNHDA, CDR2 SQIVND, per germline (reference sequence). CDR3 amino acids: CASSSGRSVYEQYF. CDR3 DNA sequence: TGTGCCAGTAGTAGCGGGAGGAGCGTCTACGAGCAGTACTTC.

The chain employs TRBV5-8 and TRBJ2-3; D unclear. The CDR3 contains 15 residues. V dropped 0 bases and J dropped 2 bases, with 10 bases sitting between them. Germline-derived CDR1 and CDR2 are SGHTS and YDEGEE. CDR3 region: CASSLGRIPTDTQYF. As DNA, the CDR3 is TGTGCCAGCAGCTTGGGGAGAATCCCCACAGATACGCAGTATTTT.

The chain employs TRBV7-9 and TRBJ2-2; TRBD2 matches at 8 bases. V shed 4 bases and J 6 bases; nucleotides not matched to a gene: 16. This CDR3 is 18 amino acids long. The germline V gene has CDR1 SEHNR and CDR2 FQNEAQ (reference sequence). DNA of the CDR3: TGTGCCAGCAGCTCTCCTCATACCCCGGGAGGGCTCGCCGGGGAGCTGTTTTTT. It specifies CASSSPHTPGGLAGELFF.

The rearrangement uses TRBV9 and TRBJ1-3, with D perhaps TRBD1 (5 bases). Germline V gene lookup returns CDR1 SGDLS and CDR2 YYNGEE. CDR3 size: 14 residues. Trimming cost V 0 bases and J 4 bases, with 8 bases left between them. CDR3 DNA sequence: TGTGCCAGCAGCGTAGTAGGGGAAGGAAACACCATATATTTT. Encoded protein: CASSVVGEGNTIYF. The entire variable domain, with the rest obtained from reference TRBV9 and TRBJ1-3, is as follows: DSGVTQTPKHLITATGQRVTLRCSPRSGDLSVYWYQQSLDQGLQFLIQYYNGEERAKGNILERFSAQQFPDLHSELNLSSLELGDSALYFCASSVVGEGNTIYFGEGSWLTVV.

The J gene is TRBJ1-5, the V gene TRBV30, with D hard to call. The V gene's germline CDR1 is GTSNPN and CDR2 SVGIG (reference sequence). CDR3 length equals 13 residues. V lost 0 bases and J 0 bases, leaving 3 bases between the germline ends. For the CDR3, the DNA is TGTGCCTGGAGTGTACTTAGCAATCAGCCCCAGCATTTT. This translates into CAWSVLSNQPQHF.